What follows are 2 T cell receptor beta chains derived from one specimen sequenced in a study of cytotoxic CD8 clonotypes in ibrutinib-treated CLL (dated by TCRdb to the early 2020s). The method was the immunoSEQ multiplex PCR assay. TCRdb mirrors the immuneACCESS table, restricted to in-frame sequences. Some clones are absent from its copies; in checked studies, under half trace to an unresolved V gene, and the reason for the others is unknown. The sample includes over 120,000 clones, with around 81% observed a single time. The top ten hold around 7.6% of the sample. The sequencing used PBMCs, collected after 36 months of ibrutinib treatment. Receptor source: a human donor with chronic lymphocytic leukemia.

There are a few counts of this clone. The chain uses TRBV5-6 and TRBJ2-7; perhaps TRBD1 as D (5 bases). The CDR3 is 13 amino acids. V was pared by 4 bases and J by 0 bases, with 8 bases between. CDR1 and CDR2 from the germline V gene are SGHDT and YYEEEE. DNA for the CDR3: TGTGCCAGCAGCCTGGACATCTCCTACGAGCAGTACTTC. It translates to CASSLDISYEQYF.

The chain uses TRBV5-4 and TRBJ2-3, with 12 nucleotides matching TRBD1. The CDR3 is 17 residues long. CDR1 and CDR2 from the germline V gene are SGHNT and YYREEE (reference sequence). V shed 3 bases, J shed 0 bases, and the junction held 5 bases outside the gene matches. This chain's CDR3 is CASSSGTGGLSTDTQYF. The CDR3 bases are TGTGCCAGCAGCTCCGGGACAGGGGGCCTGAGCACAGATACGCAGTATTTT.